Listed below are T cell receptor beta chains from one sample, sequenced in a study of blood T cell repertoires in COVID-19. Sequenced by immunoSEQ multiplex PCR; TCRdb stores in-frame clones only, minus some. The repertoire has 70,000 or so clones, 90% of them found once; the top ten carry around 1.6%. Input material: peripheral blood. These receptors were obtained from a man aged 45-65 years with acute or convalescent COVID-19. Both conserved end residues are part of each CDR3. Each record gives: V gene, clone size, J gene, D gene, CDR3 DNA, CDR3 protein. The D gene is left open where the match is weak. Clone size is stated in some rows and not others, as once, few, many or a class when expanded.

v_gene: TRBV9
abundance: .
j_gene: TRBJ1-1
d_gene: .
CDR3nt: TGTGCCAGCAGTCCCTGGGTAAGCGGTGAAGCTTTCTTT
CDR3aa: CASSPWVSGEAFF

v_gene: TRBV7-6
abundance: .
j_gene: TRBJ1-5
d_gene: .
CDR3nt: TGTGCCAGCAGCCAAGGACAGAACAAGCCCCAGCATTTT
CDR3aa: CASSQGQNKPQHF

v_gene: TRBV4-2
abundance: .
j_gene: TRBJ1-6
d_gene: TRBD1
CDR3nt: TGTGCCAGCAGCCAAGTGTTACAGGGGGATTCACCCCTCCACTTT
CDR3aa: CASSQVLQGDSPLHF

v_gene: TRBV9
abundance: .
j_gene: TRBJ1-3
d_gene: TRBD1
CDR3nt: TGTGCCAGCAGCGCAGGGGGCTCTGGAAACACCATATATTTT
CDR3aa: CASSAGGSGNTIYF

v_gene: TRBV11-3
abundance: .
j_gene: TRBJ1-4
d_gene: .
CDR3nt: TGTGCCAGCAGCTTAGAGGCCAGAATCGCAACTAATGAAAAACTGTTTTTT
CDR3aa: CASSLEARIATNEKLFF

v_gene: TRBV5-1
abundance: .
j_gene: TRBJ1-1
d_gene: .
CDR3nt: TGCGCCAGCTCCGACGGGATAAACACTGAAGCTTTCTTT
CDR3aa: CASSDGINTEAFF

v_gene: TRBV19
abundance: .
j_gene: TRBJ1-5
d_gene: TRBD1
CDR3nt: TGTGCCAGTAGTGGGACAGGGGGAAATCAGCCCCAGCATTTT
CDR3aa: CASSGTGGNQPQHF

v_gene: TRBV14
abundance: .
j_gene: TRBJ2-2
d_gene: .
CDR3nt: TGTGCCAGCAGCCAAGTTCTGGGAGACACCGGGGAGCTGTTTTTT
CDR3aa: CASSQVLGDTGELFF

v_gene: TRBV19
abundance: once
j_gene: TRBJ2-2
d_gene: TRBD1
CDR3nt: TGTGCCAGTAGTACCGACAGGGGTGTGGAGCTGTTTTTT
CDR3aa: CASSTDRGVELFF

v_gene: TRBV19
abundance: .
j_gene: TRBJ1-5
d_gene: TRBD1
CDR3nt: TGTGCCAGTAGTATACCAGGCAGGGGGGATCAGCCCCAGCATTTT
CDR3aa: CASSIPGRGDQPQHF

v_gene: TRBV19
abundance: .
j_gene: TRBJ1-5
d_gene: .
CDR3nt: TGTGCCAGTAGTATGGCCAATCAGCCCCAGCATTTT
CDR3aa: CASSMANQPQHF

v_gene: TRBV6-6
abundance: .
j_gene: TRBJ1-6
d_gene: .
CDR3nt: TGTGCCAGCAGTTACTCGGGGGACAAGGGTTCACCCCTCCACTTT
CDR3aa: CASSYSGDKGSPLHF

v_gene: TRBV9
abundance: .
j_gene: TRBJ2-6
d_gene: .
CDR3nt: TGTGCCAGCAGCGTAGTGAAGGACAGCACTGGGGCCAACGTCCTGACTTTC
CDR3aa: CASSVVKDSTGANVLTF

v_gene: TRBV6-5
abundance: .
j_gene: TRBJ1-3
d_gene: .
CDR3nt: TGTGCCAGCACCGGACGGGGTGGAAACACCATATATTTT
CDR3aa: CASTGRGGNTIYF

v_gene: TRBV7-9
abundance: .
j_gene: TRBJ2-2
d_gene: TRBD1
CDR3nt: TGTGCCAGCAGTTCCGGACAGGGGGGTACCGGGGAGCTGTTTTTT
CDR3aa: CASSSGQGGTGELFF

v_gene: TRBV5-1
abundance: few
j_gene: TRBJ2-1
d_gene: .
CDR3nt: TGCGCCAGCAGCTTGGTCGGGACATCCTACAATGAGCAGTTCTTC
CDR3aa: CASSLVGTSYNEQFF

v_gene: TRBV28
abundance: once
j_gene: TRBJ1-5
d_gene: .
CDR3nt: TGTGCCAGCAGTTTAACCCAGAGGGTCAATCAGCCCCAGCATTTT
CDR3aa: CASSLTQRVNQPQHF

v_gene: TRBV19
abundance: once
j_gene: TRBJ2-1
d_gene: .
CDR3nt: TGTGCCAGTAGTGAGGCAGGGTGGTTTCTGTTCTTC
CDR3aa: CASSEAGWFLFF

v_gene: TRBV7-6
abundance: .
j_gene: TRBJ2-5
d_gene: TRBD1
CDR3nt: TGTGCCAGCAGCGTGACAGGGTTCCAAGAGACCCAGTACTTC
CDR3aa: CASSVTGFQETQYF

v_gene: TRBV3-1/TRBV3-2
abundance: .
j_gene: TRBJ2-1
d_gene: .
CDR3nt: TGTGCCAGCAGCCAAGCCCCCGGGACAGAGCAGTTCTTC
CDR3aa: CASSQAPGTEQFF

v_gene: TRBV27
abundance: .
j_gene: TRBJ2-7
d_gene: TRBD2
CDR3nt: TGTGCCAGCAGTTTCTCGGTTTTGGGACTAAACGAGCAGTACTTC
CDR3aa: CASSFSVLGLNEQYF

v_gene: TRBV2
abundance: .
j_gene: TRBJ2-2
d_gene: .
CDR3nt: TGTGCCAGCAGTGAATGGGGGGTTGGAGAGCTGTTTTTT
CDR3aa: CASSEWGVGELFF

v_gene: TRBV27
abundance: .
j_gene: TRBJ2-7
d_gene: .
CDR3nt: TGTGCCAGCAGTTTAAGGGGAATGGTTTACGAGCAGTACTTC
CDR3aa: CASSLRGMVYEQYF

v_gene: TRBV27
abundance: .
j_gene: TRBJ1-2
d_gene: TRBD1
CDR3nt: TGTGCCAGCAGTCTAGGGCGACAGGGAGGCTACACCTTC
CDR3aa: CASSLGRQGGYTF

v_gene: TRBV2
abundance: .
j_gene: TRBJ2-7
d_gene: .
CDR3nt: TGTGCCAGCAGTTACTTCCCCTACGAGCAGTACTTC
CDR3aa: CASSYFPYEQYF

v_gene: TRBV5-1
abundance: .
j_gene: TRBJ1-6
d_gene: .
CDR3nt: TGCGCCAGCAGCTTGTATTCGGACAGTTTAGGCTCACCCCTCCACTTT
CDR3aa: CASSLYSDSLGSPLHF

v_gene: TRBV25-1
abundance: .
j_gene: TRBJ1-1
d_gene: TRBD1
CDR3nt: TGTGCCAGCAGTCAGGACAGGAAGGACACTGAAGCTTTCTTT
CDR3aa: CASSQDRKDTEAFF

v_gene: TRBV5-4
abundance: once
j_gene: TRBJ1-3
d_gene: TRBD1
CDR3nt: TGTGCCAGCAGCAAGGACAGGGGATCGAAAGGAAACACCATATATTTT
CDR3aa: CASSKDRGSKGNTIYF

v_gene: TRBV9
abundance: .
j_gene: TRBJ2-7
d_gene: .
CDR3nt: TGTGCCAGCAGCGTAGCTACGGACAGCTCCTACGAGCAGTACTTC
CDR3aa: CASSVATDSSYEQYF

v_gene: TRBV29-1
abundance: .
j_gene: TRBJ1-1
d_gene: .
CDR3nt: TGCAGCGTTGAAGTCCGGACCGGGGCTGAAGCTTTCTTT
CDR3aa: CSVEVRTGAEAFF

v_gene: TRBV4-3
abundance: .
j_gene: TRBJ2-5
d_gene: .
CDR3nt: TGCGCCAGCAGCCAACAAGCTGCCCAAGAGACCCAGTACTTC
CDR3aa: CASSQQAAQETQYF

v_gene: TRBV28
abundance: once
j_gene: TRBJ2-1
d_gene: .
CDR3nt: TGTGCCAGCAGTTTAGAAGGGGGGGTCAATGAGCAGTTCTTC
CDR3aa: CASSLEGGVNEQFF

v_gene: TRBV19
abundance: .
j_gene: TRBJ1-5
d_gene: .
CDR3nt: TGTGCCAGTAGTATCGTACACAGCCTAAATCAGCCCCAGCATTTT
CDR3aa: CASSIVHSLNQPQHF

v_gene: TRBV11-3
abundance: .
j_gene: TRBJ2-1
d_gene: TRBD1
CDR3nt: TGTGCCAGCTCCGGGACAGGGGGCGGTGAGCAGTTCTTC
CDR3aa: CASSGTGGGEQFF

v_gene: TRBV4-1
abundance: .
j_gene: TRBJ2-4
d_gene: .
CDR3nt: TGCGCCAGCAGCCAAACAGAGCTAGCCAAAAACATTCAGTACTTC
CDR3aa: CASSQTELAKNIQYF

v_gene: TRBV2
abundance: .
j_gene: TRBJ2-3
d_gene: .
CDR3nt: TGTGCCAGCAGTGAAGCTGGAGCAGGGTCCACAGATACGCAGTATTTT
CDR3aa: CASSEAGAGSTDTQYF

v_gene: TRBV28
abundance: .
j_gene: TRBJ1-6
d_gene: TRBD1
CDR3nt: TGTGCCAGCAGTTGGGACAGGCTCGATTCACCCCTCCACTTT
CDR3aa: CASSWDRLDSPLHF

v_gene: TRBV18
abundance: .
j_gene: TRBJ1-2
d_gene: .
CDR3nt: TGTGCCAGCTCACCGGAGCAGTTGCGGGGCTACACCTTC
CDR3aa: CASSPEQLRGYTF

v_gene: TRBV10-3
abundance: .
j_gene: TRBJ1-5
d_gene: .
CDR3nt: TGTGCCATCAGTTTTGGCGCGGATAGCAATCAGCCCCAGCATTTT
CDR3aa: CAISFGADSNQPQHF

v_gene: TRBV4-1
abundance: once
j_gene: TRBJ1-1
d_gene: .
CDR3nt: TGCGCCAGCAGCCAACCAACGGCGAGGGGGAATGAAGCTTTCTTT
CDR3aa: CASSQPTARGNEAFF

v_gene: TRBV27
abundance: .
j_gene: TRBJ2-1
d_gene: TRBD1
CDR3nt: TGTGCCAGCAGTCCAGGGACAGGGCTAAACAATGAGCAGTTCTTC
CDR3aa: CASSPGTGLNNEQFF

v_gene: TRBV28
abundance: .
j_gene: TRBJ1-6
d_gene: .
CDR3nt: TGTGCCAGCAGGGCGACAGGTCTTAATTCACCCCTCCACTTT
CDR3aa: CASRATGLNSPLHF

v_gene: TRBV11-2
abundance: .
j_gene: TRBJ1-1
d_gene: TRBD1
CDR3nt: TGTGCCAGCAGCTTAGACGGCCGGACAGGGGGAAGAGAGCTCTTT
CDR3aa: CASSLDGRTGGRELF

v_gene: TRBV28
abundance: .
j_gene: TRBJ2-2
d_gene: TRBD1
CDR3nt: TGTGCCAGCAGTTTCCCCGACAGGGGAGCGAACACCGGGGAGCTGTTTTTT
CDR3aa: CASSFPDRGANTGELFF

v_gene: TRBV7-3
abundance: .
j_gene: TRBJ2-3
d_gene: .
CDR3nt: TGTGCCAGCGGCAGGACTAGCACAGATACGCAGTATTTT
CDR3aa: CASGRTSTDTQYF

v_gene: TRBV7-6
abundance: .
j_gene: TRBJ1-4
d_gene: .
CDR3nt: TGTGCCAGCAGCTTAGGGGTTCCGGGGAATGAAAAACTGTTTTTT
CDR3aa: CASSLGVPGNEKLFF

v_gene: TRBV19
abundance: .
j_gene: TRBJ2-1
d_gene: TRBD2
CDR3nt: TGTGCCAGCACAAGGACAGCAACTAGCGGCTACAATGAGCAGTTCTTC
CDR3aa: CASTRTATSGYNEQFF